This section outlines one TCR beta chain sequence together with its context. This entry belongs to a study of blood T cell repertoires in COVID-19. Study summary: There were acute and convalescent COVID-19 samples, and they came from the United States, Italy and Spain. Sources were T cells, B-cell-depleted T cells, or PBMCs; the material itself was cDNA or gDNA.

CDR1 and CDR2 from the germline V gene are LGHNA and YNFKEQ. V dropped 4 bases and J dropped 9; count of bases not matched to a gene: 12. The CDR3 extends over 16 amino acids. Data came from immunoSEQ multiplex PCR; TCRdb stores just in-frame clones and leaves some out. The sample records 100,000 to 150,000 clones, 83% being singletons. Sequencing was carried out using peripheral blood. This receptor was obtained from an elderly man with active or convalescent COVID-19. This chain links TRBV4-2 with TRBJ1-3; 10 nucleotides line up with TRBD1. This CDR3 is CASSPPRGTGDITIYF. The CDR3 DNA is TGTGCCAGCAGCCCCCCACGAGGGACAGGGGATATCACCATATATTTT.